This is a list of T cell receptor beta chains from one sample in a study of T cells after yellow fever vaccination. TCRdb reprocessed the 5' RACE reads with MiXCR, giving one entry per CDR3 protein. The sample records about 50,000 distinct CDR3 sequences, roughly 7.3% being singletons. The sample was CD8+ T cells sorted from PBMCs, taken less than 18 days after the first yellow fever vaccination. Receptors originate from a man aged 18 to 30 who received the YFV17D yellow fever vaccine. Both conserved end residues are part of each CDR3.

CDR3	V	J
CASSEWGTATSTDTQYF	TRBV25-1	TRBJ2-3
CSHSGTLIWDEQFF	TRBV29-1	TRBJ2-1
CASSLGQGQEQYF	TRBV27	TRBJ2-7
CASSSLAGGRVDTQYF	TRBV7-8	TRBJ2-3
CSAADWRLAYEQYF	TRBV20-1	TRBJ2-7
CASSSREQFF	TRBV12-3/TRBV12-4	TRBJ2-1
CASSLPGTEAFF	TRBV5-1	TRBJ1-1
CATSDFAADEQFF	TRBV24-1	TRBJ2-1
CASSPTGANTGELFF	TRBV12-3/TRBV12-4	TRBJ2-2
CAPTGGNTDTQYF	TRBV19	TRBJ2-3
CASSLAGSENTGELFF	TRBV7-7	TRBJ2-2
CATSRRAGHSYNEQFF	TRBV15	TRBJ2-1
CATSIRGQGTEAFF	TRBV15	TRBJ1-1
CASSLGGGDQNYGYTF	TRBV5-6	TRBJ1-2
CASSHSFRTLNTGELFF	TRBV7-8	TRBJ2-2
CASSLFEGANTEAFF	TRBV7-8	TRBJ1-1
CSVERTGSFGYTF	TRBV29-1	TRBJ1-2
CASSNTRNTEAFF	TRBV12-3/TRBV12-4	TRBJ1-1
CSARGNRVNTEAFF	TRBV20-1	TRBJ1-1
CASSQDLGHETGELFF	TRBV4-3	TRBJ2-2
CASITTGTDTQYF	TRBV9	TRBJ2-3
CASSPRAGHYEQYF	TRBV18	TRBJ2-7
CASSTGTSGGRETQYF	TRBV19	TRBJ2-5
CASSQDPLPKETQYF	TRBV4-1	TRBJ2-5
CASSAAQGVKETQYF	TRBV7-9	TRBJ2-5
CASSLFPYNEQFF	TRBV5-1	TRBJ2-1
CASSPQANPSTDTQYF	TRBV5-1	TRBJ2-3
CSAKADTQYF	TRBV20-1	TRBJ2-3
CASSQDPGLNTEAFF	TRBV4-2	TRBJ1-1
CASSHAGQGANSPLHF	TRBV5-6	TRBJ1-6
CSARGETQYF	TRBV20-1	TRBJ2-5
CASSSLAGYAGGTDTQYF	TRBV27	TRBJ2-3
CASSLVAGGYNEQFF	TRBV28	TRBJ2-1
CASSYTDNQPQHF	TRBV12-3/TRBV12-4	TRBJ1-5
CATSEWGSYNEQFF	TRBV6-1	TRBJ2-1
CASSTLILGQEPTGELFF	TRBV19	TRBJ2-2
CASLWGNTEAFF	TRBV28	TRBJ1-1
CSASRGTGGRFGTQYF	TRBV20-1	TRBJ2-3
CASSYSSGGVADEQFF	TRBV4-2	TRBJ2-1
CASSIEGGNLNTEAFF	TRBV19	TRBJ1-1
CASSSGQGDYEQYF	TRBV27	TRBJ2-7
CASSLWGGGGVYEQYF	TRBV27	TRBJ2-7
CASSLHAGKGNEQFF	TRBV6-5	TRBJ2-1
CASSQGPVVFGGYTF	TRBV4-1	TRBJ1-2
CASSYSIELYNEQFF	TRBV6-2/TRBV6-3	TRBJ2-1
CASSQGRDRSFYNEQFF	TRBV4-2	TRBJ2-1
CSVEDGAGTQYF	TRBV29-1	TRBJ2-5
CASSQDEWTEQETQYF	TRBV4-3	TRBJ2-5
CASSQGQRDQETQYF	TRBV4-3	TRBJ2-5
CASSQESPSSGELFF	TRBV4-3	TRBJ2-2
CASSVEPNYGYTF	TRBV9	TRBJ1-2
CAISESGTSGEIYYNEQFF	TRBV10-3	TRBJ2-1
CASSLAGGAYEQYF	TRBV27	TRBJ2-7